The 21 T cell receptor beta chains in this list originate from one sample, sequenced in a study of a mutant IDH1 vaccine in newly diagnosed glioma. For these receptors, no antigen is known. The time point is: week 47, end of study. The investigators gave 300 ug of mutant IDH1 20-mer peptide in each vaccine dose, together with topical imiquimod. Profiled with immunoSEQ multiplex PCR; TCRdb holds only in-frame clones, not every one. The sample lists 50,000 to 65,000 clones; around 86% were seen once. Specimen: PBMCs, collected from a glioma patient whose treatment included an IDH1 peptide vaccine. The receptors shown here come from a woman aged 45-65 years with glioma.

The chain couples TRBV30 to TRBJ1-1; D gene uncertain. Trimming removed 4 bases at V and 1 base at J, with 7 bases between. Germline V CDR1 and CDR2: GTSNPN, SVGIG (reference sequence). The CDR3 is 12 amino acids. CDR3 bases: TGTGCCTGGACAGTCGCGAACACTGAAGCTTTCTTT. Translated, it gives CAWTVANTEAFF.

The chain is built from TRBV5-4 and TRBJ1-1; D is ambiguous. Germline values: CDR1 SGHNT, CDR2 YYREEE (reference sequence). The V end lost 0 bases, the J end lost 7 bases, and 10 bases lay between the germline ends. CDR3 length: 13 residues. The chain's CDR3 is CASSLDSTNEAFF. DNA of the CDR3: TGTGCCAGCAGCTTGGATTCCACAAATGAAGCTTTCTTT.

This clone was observed once. The chain couples TRBV5-1 to TRBJ2-1, with a tentative D call TRBD2 (5 bases). The CDR3 is made up of 11 amino acids. Germline loops: CDR1 SGHRS, CDR2 YFSETQ. V lost 6 bases, J lost 10 bases, and 11 bases lay in between. This chain's CDR3 is CASTGLQEQFF. Written as DNA, the CDR3 is TGCGCCAGCACCGGACTGCAGGAGCAGTTCTTC. Drawing the rest from reference TRBV5-1 and TRBJ2-1, the complete variable domain is KAGVTQTPRYLIKTRGQQVTLSCSPISGHRSVSWYQQTPGQGLQFLFEYFSETQRNKGNFPGRFSGRQFSNSRSEMNVSTLELGDSALYLCASTGLQEQFFGPGTRLTVL.

This rearrangement joins TRBV2 to TRBJ2-5, with 12 bases that match TRBD1. CDR3 size: 16 residues. The trim removed 8 bases at V and 1 base at J, leaving 8 bases unmatched. Germline V gene data show CDR1 as SNHLY and CDR2 as FYNNEI. The CDR3 spells CASPTGTGGPQETQYF. DNA of the CDR3: TGTGCCAGCCCAACCGGGACAGGGGGCCCCCAAGAGACCCAGTACTTC.

The rearrangement links TRBV6-5 to TRBJ2-5, with a weak D call TRBD2 (6 bases). Trimming stripped 7 bases from V and 2 bases from J, with 17 bases between. The CDR3 is made up of 15 amino acids. CDR1 is MNHEY and CDR2 is SVGAGI in the germline V gene. The CDR3, as DNA: TGTGCCAGCAAGGTGAACCCCGGGGGACAAGAGACCCAGTACTTC. It yields the protein CASKVNPGGQETQYF.

CDR3: CASSLGWGGTEAFF. As DNA, the CDR3 is TGCGCCAGCAGCTTGGGGTGGGGAGGGACTGAAGCTTTCTTT. The gene calls are TRBV5-1 and TRBJ1-1; no definite D call. CDR1 and CDR2 (germline): SGHRS, YFSETQ. V shed 0 bases and J shed 5 bases, with 11 bases lying between them. The CDR3 runs 14 residues.

The CDR3 sequence: CAISGSGTGGEKLFF. The CDR3 DNA reads TGTGCCATCAGTGGATCCGGGACAGGGGGAGAAAAACTGTTTTTT. The chain joins TRBV10-3 to TRBJ1-4; TRBD1 aligns across 11 bases. This CDR3 has 15 residues. The V gene end was trimmed by 4 bases and the J gene end by 8 bases; junction bases not matched to a gene: 6. Germline values: CDR1 ENHRY, CDR2 SYGVKD.

A few counts support this clone. The chain carries TRBV9 and TRBJ1-4; 8 bases are a match to TRBD1. Germline CDR1 SGDLS, CDR2 YYNGEE. CDR3 size: 14 residues. J was trimmed by 7 bases and V by 0 bases; bases with no gene match: 2. The CDR3 loop reads CASSVDTGGEKLFF. CDR3 in DNA: TGTGCCAGCAGCGTAGACACAGGGGGTGAAAAACTGTTTTTT.

The chain couples TRBV18 to TRBJ1-1; the D gene is possibly TRBD1 (6 bases). This CDR3 comprises 14 residues. CDR1 and CDR2 from the germline V gene are KGHSH and LQKENI. V was pared by 2 bases and J by 3 bases, with 10 bases between. CDR3 coding DNA: TGTGCCAGCTCACCAAGGGGGGCGGACACTGAAGCTTTCTTT. It yields the protein CASSPRGADTEAFF.

The chain recombines TRBV6-1 with TRBJ1-1; maybe TRBD1 (5 bases). The germline V and J ends were trimmed by 4 bases and 8 bases, with 14 bases remaining between them. This CDR3 contains 13 residues. CDR1 is MNHNS and CDR2 is SASEGT in the germline V gene. The CDR3 DNA follows: TGTGCCAGCAGTGGGGCGGGGGGTTTCGAAGCTTTCTTT. It is translated as CASSGAGGFEAFF.

CDR3 in amino acids: CASSNRINQPQHF. The CDR3 region has the DNA TGTGCCAGCAGTAACAGGATAAATCAGCCCCAGCATTTT. V usage is TRBV28 and J usage is TRBJ1-5; D might be TRBD1 (5 bases). The V gene lost 5 bases and the J gene lost 4 bases, with 9 bases spanning the gap. The CDR3 contains 13 residues. CDR1 is MDHEN, CDR2 SYDVKM, per germline.

The chain has TRBV2 and TRBJ1-5, with D possibly matching TRBD1 (6 bases). CDR1 is SNHLY and CDR2 is FYNNEI in the germline V gene. Deletions cut 6 bases from V and 5 bases from J, with 17 bases between. This CDR3 spans 15 amino acids. In nucleotides, the CDR3 is TGTGCCAGCAGCCTAGCTGGGACATACGATCAGCCCCAGCATTTT. It specifies CASSLAGTYDQPQHF.

V gene TRBV30 combines with J gene TRBJ1-3, with a possible D match to TRBD1 (5 bases). The CDR3 is 15 amino acids. The V end lost 1 base, the J end lost 1 base, and 11 bases lay between the germline ends. The germline CDR1 and CDR2 sequences are GTSNPN and SVGIG (reference sequence). CDR3 sequence reads: CAWSANRKSGNTIYF. DNA of the CDR3: TGTGCCTGGAGTGCGAACAGGAAGTCTGGAAACACCATATATTTT.

The V call is TRBV13, the J call TRBJ2-7; 9 bases match TRBD1. CDR1 is PRHDT, CDR2 FYEKMQ, per germline (reference sequence). V shed 0 bases and J 4 bases; nucleotides not matched to a gene: 7. The CDR3 consists of 16 residues. The DNA of the CDR3 is TGTGCCAGCAGCTTAGGGCCCGGGACAGGGAGTTACGAGCAGTACTTC. Its translation: CASSLGPGTGSYEQYF.

J is TRBJ1-6 and V is TRBV7-9, with 8 bases matching TRBD1. The CDR3 consists of 15 residues. With 4 bases clipped from V and 5 bases from J, the junction kept 4 bases outside the gene matches. CDR1 and CDR2 from the germline V gene are SEHNR and FQNEAQ (reference sequence). The CDR3 coding sequence is TGTGCCAGCAGCTCCGGACAGGGCGATAATTCACCCCTCCACTTT. Its protein product is CASSSGQGDNSPLHF.

CDR3 in amino acids: CASTPGGGNLPNTEAFF. The DNA for the CDR3 is TGTGCCAGCACCCCGGGAGGCGGAAACCTACCGAACACTGAAGCTTTCTTT. V and J are TRBV7-2 and TRBJ1-1; D is unclear. Trimming shortened V by 7 bases and J by 1 base, and 22 bases separated the two germline ends. This CDR3 spans 17 amino acids. CDR1 is SGHTA and CDR2 is FQGNSA in the germline V gene.

The rearrangement uses TRBV5-1 and TRBJ2-5, with D possibly matching TRBD1 (5 bases). With 0 bases removed from V and 3 bases from J, the gap between germline ends came to 12 bases. The CDR3 sequence is 15 residues long. Per germline, CDR1 SGHRS and CDR2 YFSETQ. The CDR3 loop is CASSLAATVKETQYF. The CDR3 nucleotides read TGCGCCAGCAGCTTGGCAGCGACAGTGAAAGAGACCCAGTACTTC.

V gene TRBV10-1 combines with J gene TRBJ2-5; a weak D match, TRBD2 (5 bases). CDR3 length: 15 amino acids. With 5 bases removed from V and 5 bases from J, the gap between germline ends came to 18 bases. Germline V gives CDR1 WNHNN, CDR2 SYGVQD (reference sequence). The CDR3 spells CASSSGEGSLETQYF. The CDR3 DNA follows: TGCGCCAGCAGTTCGGGCGAGGGAAGCCTCGAGACCCAGTACTTC.

This clone was counted only a few times. The rearrangement joins TRBV5-1 to TRBJ1-4; the match to TRBD1 covers 10 bases. The CDR3 is 15 amino acids. With 4 bases clipped from V and 4 bases from J, the junction kept 4 bases outside the gene matches. CDR1 is SGHRS, CDR2 YFSETQ, per germline. As DNA, the CDR3 is TGCGCCAGCAGCAAGAGGGACAGGGGTAATGAAAAACTGTTTTTT. This codes for CASSKRDRGNEKLFF.

The chain couples TRBV9 to TRBJ2-5; D unclear. CDR1 and CDR2 from the germline V gene are SGDLS and YYNGEE. Trimming removed 0 bases from V and 4 bases from J, with 13 bases in between. This CDR3 comprises 15 residues. The CDR3 loop reads CASSVAGRSGETQYF. Here the CDR3 DNA reads TGTGCCAGCAGCGTAGCGGGCCGCTCGGGAGAGACCCAGTACTTC.

This clone was seen more than once but under ten times. Other nucleotide sequences from this sample produce the same CDR3. This chain uses TRBV9 with TRBJ1-5; 7 nucleotides align to TRBD1. The CDR3 totals 14 residues. J gave up 4 bases and V 2 bases, and 3 bases lay outside the gene matches. Germline V gene sequence: CDR1 SGDLS, CDR2 YYNGEE. DNA of the CDR3: TGTGCCAGCAGCGTCGGGACAGTTAATCAGCCCCAGCATTTT. Translation gives CASSVGTVNQPQHF.